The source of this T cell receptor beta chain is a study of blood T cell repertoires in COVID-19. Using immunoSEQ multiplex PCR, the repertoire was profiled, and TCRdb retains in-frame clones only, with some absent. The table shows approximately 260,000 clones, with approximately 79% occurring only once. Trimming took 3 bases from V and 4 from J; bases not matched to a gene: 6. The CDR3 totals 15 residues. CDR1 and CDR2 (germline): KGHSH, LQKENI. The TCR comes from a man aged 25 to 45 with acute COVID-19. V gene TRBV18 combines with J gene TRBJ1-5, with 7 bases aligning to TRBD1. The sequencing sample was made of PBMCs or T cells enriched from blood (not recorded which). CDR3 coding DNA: TGTGCCAGCTCACCCCGACAGGGAGAGAATCAGCCCCAGCATTTT. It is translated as CASSPRQGENQPQHF.